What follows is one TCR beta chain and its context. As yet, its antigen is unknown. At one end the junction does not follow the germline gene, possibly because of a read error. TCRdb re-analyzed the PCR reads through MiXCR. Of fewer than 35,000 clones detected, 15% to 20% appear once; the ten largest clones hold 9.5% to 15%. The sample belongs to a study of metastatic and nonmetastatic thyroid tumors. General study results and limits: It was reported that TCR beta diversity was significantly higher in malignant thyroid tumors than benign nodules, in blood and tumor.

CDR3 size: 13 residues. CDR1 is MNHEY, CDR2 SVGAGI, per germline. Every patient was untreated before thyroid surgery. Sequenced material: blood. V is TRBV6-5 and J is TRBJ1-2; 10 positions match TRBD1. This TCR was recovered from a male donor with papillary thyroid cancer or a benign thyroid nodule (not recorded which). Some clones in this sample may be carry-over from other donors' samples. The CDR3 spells CASSYGTGDGYAF. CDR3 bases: TGTGCCAGCAGTTACGGGACAGGGGACGGCTACGCCTTC.